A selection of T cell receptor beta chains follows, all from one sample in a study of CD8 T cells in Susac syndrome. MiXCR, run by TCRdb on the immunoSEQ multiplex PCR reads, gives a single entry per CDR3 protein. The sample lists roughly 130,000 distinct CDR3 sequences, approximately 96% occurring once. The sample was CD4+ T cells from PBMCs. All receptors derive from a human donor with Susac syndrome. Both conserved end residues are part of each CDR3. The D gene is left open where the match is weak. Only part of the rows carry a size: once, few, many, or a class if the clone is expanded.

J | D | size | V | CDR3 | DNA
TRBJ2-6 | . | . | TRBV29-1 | CSVLWANVLTF | TGCAGCGTTCTCTGGGCCAACGTCCTGACTTTC
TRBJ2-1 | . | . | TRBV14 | CASSQDGVREQFF | TGTGCCAGCAGCCAAGATGGTGTTAGGGAGCAGTTCTTC
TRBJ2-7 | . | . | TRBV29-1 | CSVAMGGVYEQYF | TGCAGCGTTGCGATGGGTGGGGTCTACGAGCAGTACTTC
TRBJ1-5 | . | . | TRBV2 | CASHREDNQPQHF | TGTGCCAGTCACAGGGAGGACAATCAGCCCCAGCATTTT
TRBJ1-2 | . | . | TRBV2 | CASSDGNGYTF | TGTGCCAGCAGTGATGGAAATGGCTACACCTTC
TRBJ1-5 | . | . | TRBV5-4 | CASSPDGESNQPQHF | TGTGCCAGCAGCCCTGACGGGGAGTCGAATCAGCCCCAGCATTTT
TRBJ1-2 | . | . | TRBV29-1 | CSVEVRGTNYGYTF | TGCAGCGTTGAAGTTCGGGGGACTAACTATGGCTACACCTTC
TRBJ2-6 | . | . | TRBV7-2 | CASSLGGIGANVLTF | TGTGCCAGCAGCTTGGGCGGGATTGGGGCCAACGTCCTGACTTTC
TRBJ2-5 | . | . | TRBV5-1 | CASSLKAGLETQYF | TGCGCCAGCAGCTTGAAGGCAGGGCTGGAGACCCAGTACTTC
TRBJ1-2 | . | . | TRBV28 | CASSSRDGLYGYTF | TGTGCCAGCAGTTCCCGGGACGGCCTCTATGGCTACACCTTC
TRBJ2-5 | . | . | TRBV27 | CASSLSLPETQYF | TGTGCCAGCAGTTTAAGTCTCCCGGAGACCCAGTACTTC
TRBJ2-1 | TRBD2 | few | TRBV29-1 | CSVGGGTSGRREQFF | TGCAGCGTTGGAGGGGGGACTAGCGGGAGAAGGGAGCAGTTCTTC
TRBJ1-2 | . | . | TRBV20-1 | CSTTRDLIGDGYTF | TGCAGTACCACCAGGGATCTGATCGGAGATGGCTACACCTTC
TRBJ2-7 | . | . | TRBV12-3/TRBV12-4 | CASRLRLDRSPQYF | TGTGCCAGCAGACTAAGACTAGATCGTAGCCCGCAGTACTTC
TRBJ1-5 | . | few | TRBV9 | CASSVAPNQPQHF | TGTGCCAGCAGCGTAGCTCCCAATCAGCCCCAGCATTTT
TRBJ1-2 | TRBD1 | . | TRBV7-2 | CASSPNPETGDRGYTF | TGTGCCAGCAGCCCTAATCCAGAGACAGGGGATCGGGGCTACACCTTC
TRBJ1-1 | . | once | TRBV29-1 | CSVRRRRDTEAFF | TGCAGCGTTCGGAGAAGGCGGGACACTGAAGCTTTCTTT
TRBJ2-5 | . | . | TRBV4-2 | CASSHMERRETQYF | TGTGCCAGCAGCCATATGGAGAGGCGGGAGACCCAGTACTTC
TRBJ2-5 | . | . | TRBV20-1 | CSAIVGTHQETQYF | TGCAGTGCTATAGTCGGGACCCATCAAGAGACCCAGTACTTC
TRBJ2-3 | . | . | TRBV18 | CASSPDSSDDTQYF | TGTGCCAGCTCACCAGACTCGTCGGACGATACGCAGTATTTT
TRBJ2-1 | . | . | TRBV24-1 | CATSDPLIPYNEQFF | TGTGCCACCAGTGACCCTCTTATCCCCTACAATGAGCAGTTCTTC
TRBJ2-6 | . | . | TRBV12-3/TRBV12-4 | CASSLEGFYGANVLTF | TGTGCCAGCAGTTTAGAAGGGTTTTATGGGGCCAACGTCCTGACTTTC
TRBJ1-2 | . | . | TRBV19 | CASSDGGANYGYTF | TGTGCCAGTAGTGATGGGGGAGCTAACTATGGCTACACCTTC
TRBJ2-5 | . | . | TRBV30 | CAWSAITGPAAQYF | TGTGCCTGGAGTGCAATCACTGGACCGGCGGCCCAGTACTTC
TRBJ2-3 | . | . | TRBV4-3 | CASSQGGNRADTQYF | TGCGCCAGCAGCCAAGGCGGGAATCGAGCAGATACGCAGTATTTT
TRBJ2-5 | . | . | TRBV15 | CATSRDRGFERRIQETQYF | TGTGCCACCAGCAGAGATAGGGGGTTTGAGCGGAGGATCCAAGAGACCCAGTACTTC
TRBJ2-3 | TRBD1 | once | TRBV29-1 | CSVGIRGQITDTQYF | TGCAGCGTTGGGATCCGGGGACAGATCACAGATACGCAGTATTTT
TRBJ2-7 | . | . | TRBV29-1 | CSAEGETYEQYF | TGCAGCGCCGAAGGGGAGACCTACGAGCAGTACTTC
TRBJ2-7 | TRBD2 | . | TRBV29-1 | CSVVSGRNYEQYF | TGCAGCGTTGTTAGCGGGAGGAACTACGAGCAGTACTTC
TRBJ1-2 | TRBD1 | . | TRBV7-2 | CASSFRQGAEDYTF | TGTGCCAGCAGCTTCCGACAGGGGGCTGAGGACTACACCTTC
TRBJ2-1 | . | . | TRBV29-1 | CSVEGKGYNEQFF | TGCAGCGTTGAAGGAAAGGGCTACAATGAGCAGTTCTTC
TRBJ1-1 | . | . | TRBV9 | CASSVVRNTEAFF | TGTGCCAGCAGCGTAGTGAGGAACACTGAAGCTTTCTTT